The entry below gives a single TCR beta chain sequence along with its context. This CDR3 has 14 amino acids. Germline assignment: CDR1 SGHRS and CDR2 YFSETQ. V dropped 4 bases and J dropped 8 bases, with 16 bases sitting between them. The sample is drawn from a study of blood T cell repertoires in COVID-19. Generated by immunoSEQ multiplex PCR, the TCRdb table keeps only in-frame clones and is missing some. The top ten hold 4% to 5.5% of the sample, which has around 450,000 clones, around 89% seen once. The chain employs TRBV5-1 and TRBJ2-1; no definite D call. Sequencing input: peripheral blood. The clonotype originates from a woman younger than 45 with acute or convalescent COVID-19. This CDR3 is CASSVGQYTDEQFF. The CDR3 region has the DNA TGCGCCAGCAGCGTGGGCCAATATACTGATGAGCAGTTCTTC.